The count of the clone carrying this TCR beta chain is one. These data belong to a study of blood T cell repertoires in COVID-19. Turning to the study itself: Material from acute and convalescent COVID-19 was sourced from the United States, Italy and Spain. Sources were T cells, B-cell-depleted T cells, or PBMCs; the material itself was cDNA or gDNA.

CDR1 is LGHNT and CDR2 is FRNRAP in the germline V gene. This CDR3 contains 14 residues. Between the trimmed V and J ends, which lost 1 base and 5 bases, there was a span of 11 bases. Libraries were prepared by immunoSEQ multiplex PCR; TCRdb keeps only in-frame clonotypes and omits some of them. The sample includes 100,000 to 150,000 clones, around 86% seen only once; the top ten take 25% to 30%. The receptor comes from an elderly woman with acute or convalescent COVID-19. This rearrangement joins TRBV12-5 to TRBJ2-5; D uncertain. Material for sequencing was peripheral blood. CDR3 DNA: TGTGCTAGTGGTTTGGGCGAGGTCGGGGAGACCCAGTACTTC. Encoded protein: CASGLGEVGETQYF.